Presented here are 18 T cell receptor beta chains from one specimen sequenced in a study of beta chain features in type 1 diabetes. cDNA synthesis used the whole RNA isolate, giving expressed TCRB sequences. Some clones are missing from TCRdb's copy, which holds only in-frame ones; the method was immunoSEQ multiplex PCR. This sample has 160,000 or so clones, with 7.5% to 9.5% found just once. The sequenced material came from central memory CD4+ T cells from blood. The source is a woman under 30 in good health.

This clone was seen a handful of times. The chain has TRBV6-6 and TRBJ2-3, with D tentatively TRBD1 (5 bases). Germline CDR1 is MNHNY and CDR2 is SVGAGI (reference sequence). Deletions cut 8 bases from V and 2 bases from J, with 14 bases between. The CDR3 sequence is 14 residues long. DNA of the CDR3: TGTGCCAGCTCGCCAGGGCCTTTCACAGATACGCAGTATTTT. It codes for CASSPGPFTDTQYF.

DNA of the CDR3: TGCAGCGTCAACACACAGGGGATGAACACTGAAGCTTTCTTT. It codes for CSVNTQGMNTEAFF. The V and J genes are TRBV29-1 and TRBJ1-1; 7 bases match TRBD1. Per the germline V gene, CDR1 is SQVTM and CDR2 is ANQGSEA. The CDR3 is 14 residues long. V was pared by 6 bases and J by 0 bases, with 7 bases of the junction left unmatched.

The chain is built from TRBV9 and TRBJ2-1, with D possibly being TRBD2 (5 bases). From germline, CDR1 is SGDLS and CDR2 YYNGEE. Trimming pared 4 bases from V and 5 bases from J, leaving 16 bases between. CDR3 length: 15 residues. CDR3 amino acids: CASSSTGITNNEQFF. The CDR3 DNA reads as TGTGCCAGCAGCTCCACCGGGATCACTAACAATGAGCAGTTCTTC.

The chain carries TRBV7-9 and TRBJ2-7, with D unclear. Germline CDR1 is SEHNR and CDR2 is FQNEAQ (reference sequence). V lost 0 bases and J lost 3, with 9 bases in between. The CDR3 covers 14 residues. The chain's CDR3 is CASSLAASNYEQYF. The CDR3 bases are TGTGCCAGCAGCTTAGCGGCCAGTAACTACGAGCAGTACTTC.

The V gene is TRBV30, the J gene TRBJ2-1; TRBD2 aligns across 7 bases. This CDR3 spans 13 amino acids. CDR1 and CDR2 (germline): GTSNPN, SVGIG (reference sequence). V was clipped by 1 base and J by 12 bases; unmatched bases: 9. The CDR3 bases are TGTGCCTGGAGTGCCCTAGCGGCCCAGGGGCAGTTCTTC. It is translated as CAWSALAAQGQFF.

The gene calls are TRBV9 and TRBJ2-3; D perhaps matches TRBD2 (5 bases). Trimming took 4 bases from V and 8 from J, leaving 20 bases between them. CDR3 length: 15 residues. Germline loops: CDR1 SGDLS, CDR2 YYNGEE. This chain's CDR3 is CASSPQTGSGGTQYF. In nucleotides, the CDR3 is TGTGCCAGCAGCCCCCAAACGGGGTCGGGTGGTACGCAGTATTTT.

V and J are TRBV29-1 and TRBJ2-3; D not resolved. Germline CDR1 and CDR2: SQVTM and ANQGSEA. Trimming left V 4 bases short and J 6 bases short, with 5 bases between. The CDR3 spans 10 residues. The CDR3 here is CSVAEDTQYF. The CDR3 nucleotides read TGCAGCGTTGCGGAGGATACGCAGTATTTT.

The sample holds a few counts of this clone. V gene TRBV14 combines with J gene TRBJ2-1; D might be TRBD2 (6 bases). Trimming pared 0 bases from V and 1 base from J, leaving 22 bases between. CDR1 and CDR2 (germline): SGHDN, FVKESK. The CDR3 is 20 residues long. The CDR3 loop reads CASSQDQARGRAGSYNEQFF. The DNA for the CDR3 is TGTGCCAGCAGCCAAGATCAAGCGCGGGGCAGGGCAGGGTCCTACAATGAGCAGTTCTTC. The whole variable domain, filled in from reference TRBV14 and TRBJ2-1, reads EAGVTQFPSHSVIEKGQTVTLRCDPISGHDNLYWYRRVMGKEIKFLLHFVKESKQDESGMPNNRFLAERTGGTYSTLKVQPAELEDSGVYFCASSQDQARGRAGSYNEQFFGPGTRLTVL.

This clone has only a few counts. The V gene is TRBV18, the J gene TRBJ1-1; D unresolved. Trimming took off 5 bases at V and 1 base at J, with 8 bases between the two ends. The CDR3 totals 13 residues. Germline-derived CDR1 and CDR2 are KGHSH and LQKENI. The CDR3 sequence is CASSKGENTEAFF. The CDR3 DNA sequence: TGTGCCAGCTCAAAGGGAGAGAACACTGAAGCTTTCTTT.

This clone was seen a few times. This rearrangement joins TRBV7-8 to TRBJ2-5, with 9 nucleotides matching TRBD1. Trimming cost V 6 bases and J 6 bases; bases outside gene matches: 11. Germline V gene data show CDR1 as SGHVS and CDR2 as FQNEAQ. This CDR3 is built from 15 residues. CDR3 amino acids: CASSLLQGAMKTQYF. In DNA, the CDR3 is TGTGCCAGCAGTCTATTACAGGGGGCGATGAAGACCCAGTACTTC.

Only a few counts were recorded for this clone. The chain recombines TRBV30 with TRBJ1-3; 7 bases are shared with TRBD1. The CDR3 extends over 14 amino acids. The germline gives CDR1 GTSNPN, CDR2 SVGIG (reference sequence). After removal of 4 bases from V and 0 bases from J, the junction contained 3 bases not matched to a gene. As DNA, the CDR3 is TGTGCCTGGAACAGGGGATTCTCTGGAAACACCATATATTTT. This sequence encodes CAWNRGFSGNTIYF.

This clone was found a few times. The chain combines TRBV4-3 with TRBJ2-3; TRBD1 agrees at 11 bases. The CDR3 length is 17 residues. Losses at the gene ends were 0 bases for V and 4 bases for J; bases not matched to a gene: 6. Per germline, CDR1 LGHNA and CDR2 YSLEER. The CDR3 is CASSQDLPGQGADTQYF. The CDR3 nucleotides are TGCGCCAGCAGCCAAGATCTCCCGGGACAGGGGGCAGATACGCAGTATTTT.

This clone was recorded a few times. The genes are TRBV7-8 and TRBJ1-6, with D unclear. The V end lost 4 bases, the J end lost 0 bases, and 13 bases lay between the germline ends. CDR1 SGHVS and CDR2 FQNEAQ come from the germline V gene. The CDR3 runs 17 residues. The CDR3: CASSSRRLNSYNSPLHF. The DNA for the CDR3 is TGTGCCAGCAGCTCCCGGCGGCTGAACTCCTATAATTCACCCCTCCACTTT.

V and J are TRBV7-2 and TRBJ2-1, with 9 bases fitting TRBD2. Per the germline V gene, CDR1 is SGHTA and CDR2 is FQGNSA. Trimming at V came to 10 bases and at J to 10 bases, leaving 11 bases not matched to a gene. This CDR3 is built from 13 residues. CDR3 DNA sequence: TGTGCCATTAGGGCGGGGGGGCCCTTAGAGCAGTTCTTC. It translates to CAIRAGGPLEQFF.

This clone occurred a few times. V usage is TRBV6-1 and J usage is TRBJ1-5, with 9 bases aligning to TRBD1. Losses at the gene ends were 4 bases for V and 7 bases for J; bases not matched to a gene: 5. Germline values: CDR1 MNHNS, CDR2 SASEGT. This CDR3 is built from 14 residues. The CDR3 here is CASSGRDRDQPQHF. The CDR3 DNA sequence: TGTGCCAGCAGTGGTCGGGACAGGGACCAGCCCCAGCATTTT.

This clone has at least ten counts. The V and J genes are TRBV2 and TRBJ1-1; 9 positions agree with TRBD1. Germline lookup yields CDR1 SNHLY and CDR2 FYNNEI. The length of the CDR3 is 14 residues. Trimming removed 5 bases from V and 5 bases from J; junction bases left unmatched: 6. CDR3 protein: CASSIETGGTEAFF. CDR3 DNA sequence: TGTGCCAGCAGTATTGAGACAGGGGGAACTGAAGCTTTCTTT. The full variable domain, with the rest looked up from reference TRBV2 and TRBJ1-1, is EPEVTQTPSHQVTQMGQEVILRCVPISNHLYFYWYRQILGQKVEFLVSFYNNEISEKSEIFDDQFSVERPDGSNFTLKIRSTKLEDSAMYFCASSIETGGTEAFFGQGTRLTVV.

This clone was seen a handful of times. The same CDR3 also results from other DNA sequences found in this sample. The chain is built from TRBV6-5 and TRBJ1-2, with D maybe TRBD1 (6 bases). This CDR3 comprises 12 residues. Germline-derived CDR1 and CDR2 are MNHEY and SVGAGI. V lost 4 bases and J lost 4, with 7 bases in between. Here the CDR3 DNA reads TGTGCCAGCAGTTCGGACAGCTATGGCTACACCTTC. Translated, it gives CASSSDSYGYTF.

The chain uses TRBV2 and TRBJ2-5, with TRBD1 matching 8 bases. Germline loops: CDR1 SNHLY, CDR2 FYNNEI. CDR3 length: 14 residues. V dropped 6 bases and J dropped 4; count of bases not matched to a gene: 7. The DNA for the CDR3 is TGTGCCAGCAGCCGACAGGGGAGTGGAGAGACCCAGTACTTC. It encodes CASSRQGSGETQYF.